The 14 T cell receptor beta chains below all came from one sample that was sequenced in a study of neurological immune-mediated disorders (dated by TCRdb to about 2019). Per the publication, the time point label means: longitudinal time-point 2. Libraries were prepared through 5' RACE. TCRdb names Illumina HiSeq 2500 as the instrument used. Using fastp at Q25 and MiXCR, TCRdb reprocessed the public reads and kept productive beta chains. CDR3 protein duplicates are merged, each entry listing the most common genes and DNA. The sample records 70,000 to 95,000 distinct CDR3 sequences, 13% of which are singletons. The ten largest clones take up around 5.3% of the sample. Sequenced sample: PBMCs. Receptors originate from a female donor with HTLV-1-associated myelopathy (HAM/TSP).

The table lists this clonotype with many counts. The chain carries TRBV5-1 and TRBJ2-2; D is uncertain. Germline CDR1 reads SGHRS; CDR2 reads YFSETQ. This CDR3 contains 16 residues. Trimming removed 0 bases from V and 0 bases from J, with 9 bases in between. The CDR3 region is CASSLGSQTNTGELFF. In DNA form, the CDR3 reads TGCGCCAGCAGCTTGGGGTCCCAAACGAACACCGGGGAGCTGTTTTTT.

In this sample, this clonotype turned up many times. V is TRBV2 and J is TRBJ2-1; D is uncertain. The CDR3 totals 16 residues. Germline values: CDR1 SNHLY, CDR2 FYNNEI. V dropped 4 bases and J dropped 4 bases, with 17 bases sitting between them. DNA for the CDR3: TGTGCCAGCAGTGGGGCAGCAGGAGAACCTTACAATGAGCAGTTCTTC. Translation: CASSGAAGEPYNEQFF.

J is TRBJ2-7 and V is TRBV11-2; D gene ambiguous. Trimming took 6 bases from V and 2 from J, leaving 5 bases between them. Looked up from germline, CDR1 is SGHAT and CDR2 is FQNNGV. The length of the CDR3 is 11 residues. This CDR3 reads CASRATYEQYF. CDR3 bases: TGTGCCAGCAGGGCTACCTACGAGCAGTACTTC.

This clonotype has at least ten counts. The V and J genes are TRBV24-1 and TRBJ2-3; D may be TRBD1 or TRBD2 (6 bases each). CDR3 size: 13 residues. V gave up 8 bases and J gave up 4 bases, with 12 bases separating them. Germline lookup yields CDR1 KGHDR and CDR2 SFDVKD. The DNA of the CDR3 is TGTGCCACCAAGGGGGGATGGGCAGATACGCAGTATTTT. This encodes CATKGGWADTQYF.

This clonotype occurred many times. The V gene is TRBV14, the J gene TRBJ1-6, with D perhaps TRBD1 (6 bases). Per germline, CDR1 SGHDN and CDR2 FVKESK. There are 14 residues in the CDR3. Trimming removed 3 bases at V and 9 bases at J, with 12 bases between. CDR3 protein: CASSQGRGSSPLHF. CDR3 nucleotides: TGTGCCAGCAGCCAGGGGAGGGGGAGTTCACCCCTCCACTTT.

This clonotype appeared many times. CDR3 in amino acids: CASSLMAGYEQYF. As DNA, the CDR3 is TGTGCCAGCAGCTTAATGGCAGGGTACGAGCAGTACTTC. The chain carries TRBV7-3 and TRBJ2-7; maybe TRBD1 (5 bases). This CDR3 has 13 amino acids. V was shortened by 1 base and J by 4 bases, with 8 bases between the two germline ends. CDR1 and CDR2 from the germline V gene are SGHTA and FQGTGA.

This clonotype was counted ten times or more. V and J are TRBV12-3 or TRBV12-4 and TRBJ1-1; D is possibly TRBD1 (5 bases). CDR3 length: 14 residues. V was shortened by 6 bases and J by 2 bases, with 13 bases between the two germline ends. The CDR3 DNA reads as TGTGCCAGCAGAAGGGGAGGCAGAAACACTGAAGCTTTCTTT. Its protein is CASRRGGRNTEAFF.

The chain couples TRBV30 to TRBJ2-7; tentatively, D is TRBD2 (5 bases). CDR1 is GTSNPN and CDR2 is SVGIG in the germline V gene (reference sequence). The CDR3 is 10 amino acids. The V end was cut by 5 bases, the J end by 4 bases, with 6 bases between. This CDR3 is CAWGGYEQYF. The DNA for the CDR3 is TGTGCCTGGGGCGGGTACGAGCAGTACTTC.

This clonotype was found many times. V gene TRBV29-1 combines with J gene TRBJ2-7; weak D call: TRBD1 (6 bases). Trimming took off 6 bases at V and 3 bases at J, with 9 bases between the two ends. CDR1 is SQVTM, CDR2 ANQGSEA, per germline. The length of the CDR3 is 11 residues. The CDR3 loop reads CSVLDSYEQYF. CDR3 coding DNA: TGCAGCGTCTTGGACAGCTACGAGCAGTACTTC.

Note on this clonotype: It may be a read error: a sequence one base away is much more abundant. J is TRBJ2-5 and V is TRBV29-1; D is undetermined. V was clipped by 1 base and J by 7 bases, with 7 bases between them. CDR3 length: 11 amino acids. Germline values: CDR1 SQVTM, CDR2 ANQGSEA. DNA for the CDR3: TGCAGCGTTGAAGTTCAGGCGACCCAGTACTTC. Translating it yields CSVEVQATQYF.

The table lists this clonotype with many counts. The chain employs TRBV7-2 and TRBJ2-4, with D possibly being TRBD1 (5 bases). The CDR3 spans 19 residues. Germline-derived CDR1 and CDR2 are SGHTA and FQGNSA. Trimming removed 6 bases at V and 0 bases at J, with 24 bases between. CDR3 sequence (DNA): TGTGCCAGCAGTCTCCAAGCAACGACAGCCCAATTAGCCAAAAACATTCAGTACTTC. This gives the protein CASSLQATTAQLAKNIQYF.

Many counts were recorded for this clonotype. The V and J genes are TRBV10-3 and TRBJ2-1, with unresolved D. The CDR3 covers 13 residues. The V end was cut by 10 bases, the J end by 6 bases, with 16 bases between. Germline CDR1 is ENHRY and CDR2 is SYGVKD. The CDR3 DNA sequence: TGTGCCACTACTCCCCTCCCGGGCAATGAGCAGTTCTTC. Amino acids: CATTPLPGNEQFF.

Ten or more counts support this clonotype. V usage is TRBV5-1 and J usage is TRBJ2-7, with D perhaps assigned TRBD1 or TRBD2 (5 bases each). Trimming removed 4 bases from V and 4 bases from J, with 12 bases in between. The germline gives CDR1 SGHRS, CDR2 YFSETQ. CDR3 size: 13 residues. Here the CDR3 reads CASSPGTAYEQYF. In DNA form, the CDR3 reads TGCGCCAGCAGCCCGGGGACGGCGTACGAGCAGTACTTC.

Note on this clonotype: A clone one base away is much larger, so this may be a read error. The CDR3 region is CANSLLGDTEAFF. CDR3 DNA: TGCGCCAACAGCTTGCTGGGAGATACTGAAGCTTTCTTT. V is TRBV5-1 and J is TRBJ1-1; D is uncertain. The CDR3 has 13 residues. Germline assignment: CDR1 SGHRS and CDR2 YFSETQ.